The 13 T cell receptor beta chains given below trace back to one sample, sequenced in a study of T-cell memory formation after mild COVID-19. TCRdb analysed the 5' RACE reads with MiXCR anew, one entry per CDR3 protein. The sample gives approximately 270,000 distinct CDR3 sequences, roughly 17% of which show up once; roughly 25% is in the top ten. The specimen was PBMCs or a T cell subset sorted from them (not recorded which). These receptors came from a man aged 18 to 29 who had mild COVID-19 (a few samples of this study predate the infection). Cell type and time point are not known.

The gene calls are TRBV20-1 and TRBJ1-1; possibly TRBD1 for D (6 bases). The CDR3 has 15 residues. V was pared by 3 bases and J by 4 bases, with 18 bases between. The germline V gene has CDR1 DFQATT and CDR2 SNEGSKA (reference sequence). The chain's CDR3 is CSARGQMDGGTEAFF. The CDR3 DNA follows: TGCAGTGCTAGGGGACAAATGGATGGGGGCACTGAAGCTTTCTTT.

The sample holds many counts of this clonotype. The chain carries TRBV5-1 and TRBJ1-1; D ambiguous. V was cut by 6 bases and J by 1 base, with 10 bases left in between. This CDR3 has 13 residues. CDR1 and CDR2 from the germline V gene are SGHRS and YFSETQ. The chain's CDR3 is CASMDSGNTEAFF. The CDR3 region has the DNA TGCGCCAGCATGGACTCGGGGAACACTGAAGCTTTCTTT.

This clonotype was seen a few times. The gene calls are TRBV7-9 and TRBJ1-1; D not resolved. Germline V gene data show CDR1 as SEHNR and CDR2 as FQNEAQ (reference sequence). Between the trimmed V and J ends, which lost 4 bases and 0 bases, there was a span of 12 bases. This CDR3 comprises 15 residues. This CDR3 reads CASSSLGLLNTEAFF. The CDR3 DNA reads TGTGCCAGCAGCTCACTAGGACTGCTGAACACTGAAGCTTTCTTT.

The V call is TRBV28, the J call TRBJ1-1; the D is unclear. The germline gives CDR1 MDHEN, CDR2 SYDVKM. CDR3 size: 15 residues. Trimming stripped 6 bases from V and 1 base from J, with 15 bases between. CDR3 bases: TGTGCCAGCAGCCGAGTATCAGAGCGGAACACTGAAGCTTTCTTT. Encoded protein: CASSRVSERNTEAFF.

This chain connects TRBV6-1 to TRBJ2-1; D could derive from TRBD1 or TRBD2 (5 bases each). The CDR3 sequence is 14 residues long. Trimming shortened V by 7 bases and J by 9 bases, and 19 bases separated the two germline ends. CDR1 MNHNS and CDR2 SASEGT come from the germline V gene. CDR3: CASTRGGFYGEQFF. DNA of the CDR3: TGTGCCAGCACCCGGGGCGGCTTCTATGGTGAGCAGTTCTTC.

Comment on this clonotype: The junction differs from germline at one of its ends, possibly a read error. The V and J genes are TRBV4-2 and TRBJ2-3; D remains ambiguous. Germline CDR1 reads LGHNA; CDR2 reads YNFKEQ. The CDR3 spans 14 residues. CDR3 residues: CASSQVSGTDTQYF. The CDR3 nucleotides read TGCGCCAGCAGCCAAGTATCGGGCACAGATACGCAGTATTTT.

There are many counts of this clonotype. The chain employs TRBV15 and TRBJ2-7; 9 bases are a match to TRBD2. Trimming at V came to 5 bases and at J to 0 bases, leaving 8 bases not matched to a gene. Germline V gene sequence: CDR1 LNHNV, CDR2 YYDKDF (reference sequence). The CDR3 contains 16 residues. CDR3 protein: CATSEGVAGASYEQYF. Here the CDR3 DNA reads TGTGCCACCAGCGAGGGGGTAGCGGGGGCCTCCTACGAGCAGTACTTC.

The sample holds a few counts of this clonotype. This sequence joins TRBV12-3 or TRBV12-4 and TRBJ2-5; perhaps TRBD1 as D (5 bases). The CDR3 is 13 amino acids. The V end lost 4 bases, the J end lost 5 bases, and 11 bases lay between the germline ends. The CDR3 region is CASSWKGPETQYF. CDR3 coding DNA: TGTGCCAGCAGTTGGAAGGGGCCGGAGACCCAGTACTTC.

The chain couples TRBV6-6 to TRBJ1-4; 10 nucleotides agree with TRBD1. CDR1 and CDR2 from the germline V gene are MNHNY and SVGAGI (reference sequence). Trimming cost V 5 bases and J 10 bases; bases outside gene matches: 13. This CDR3 has 16 amino acids. CDR3 sequence reads: CASSQSRTGGFGKLFF. The CDR3, as DNA: TGTGCCAGCAGTCAGAGCCGGACAGGGGGATTCGGAAAACTGTTTTTT.

V is TRBV9 and J is TRBJ2-3; possible D gene TRBD1, 6 bases. Trimming removed 0 bases from V and 2 bases from J, with 13 bases in between. Germline V CDR1 and CDR2: SGDLS, YYNGEE. This CDR3 is 16 amino acids long. CDR3 nucleotide sequence: TGTGCCAGCAGCGTAGCGAACAGGGCATTCACAGATACGCAGTATTTT. Its protein product is CASSVANRAFTDTQYF.

V is TRBV7-2 and J is TRBJ1-2, with D possibly TRBD1 on 5 matching bases. The germline V gene encodes CDR1 SGHTA and CDR2 FQGNSA. V was cut by 5 bases and J by 2 bases, with 15 bases left in between. This CDR3 has 15 amino acids. The CDR3 DNA follows: TGTGCCAGCAGCCAGGGTGGTGGGGTGAACTATGGCTACACCTTC. It specifies CASSQGGGVNYGYTF.

The chain uses TRBV5-1 and TRBJ2-5, with TRBD1 as a possible D gene (5 bases). Germline V gives CDR1 SGHRS, CDR2 YFSETQ. V dropped 4 bases and J dropped 1 base, with 14 bases sitting between them. The CDR3 totals 15 residues. The CDR3 loop is CASSEAQGSQETQYF. CDR3 nucleotides: TGCGCCAGCAGCGAAGCCCAGGGATCCCAAGAGACCCAGTACTTC.

For this clonotype: A junction boundary mismatches the germline segment, possibly from a read error. The chain carries TRBV7-6 and TRBJ2-2; 9 nucleotides line up with TRBD1. CDR3 length: 19 residues. Germline lookup yields CDR1 SGHVS and CDR2 FNYEAQ. This CDR3 is CASCLAFPGQGWGTGELFF. The CDR3 DNA sequence: TGTGCCAGCTGCTTAGCGTTCCCGGGACAGGGCTGGGGGACCGGGGAGCTGTTTTTT.